A selection of T cell receptor beta chains follows, all from one sample in a study of OX40 agonist ivuxolimab in advanced cancers. Profiled with immunoSEQ multiplex PCR; TCRdb holds only in-frame clones, not every one. The sample includes tens of thousands of clones, roughly 89% of them seen just once. Specimen: CD4+ or CD8+ T cells sorted from blood, collected in a trial of the OX40 agonist ivuxolimab. The source of these receptors is an adult with an advanced solid tumor such as melanoma, head and neck, liver or kidney cancer. CDR3s include the opening cysteine and the closing phenylalanine or tryptophan. D genes are given only for firm matches. The size field is filled for only some rows; it gives once, few, many or a size class.

v_call,j_call,clone_size,d_call,cdr3_aa,cdr3_nt
TRBV28,TRBJ1-5,NA,NA,CASSLSGRSQPQHF,TGTGCCAGCAGTTTATCAGGGAGGAGTCAGCCCCAGCATTTT
TRBV5-1,TRBJ2-3,NA,TRBD2,CASSLGASGGTDTQYF,TGCGCCAGCAGCTTGGGAGCTAGCGGAGGAACAGATACGCAGTATTTT
TRBV7-9,TRBJ2-5,once,NA,CASSLAGAQKTQYF,TGTGCCAGCAGCTTAGCAGGGGCGCAGAAGACCCAGTACTTC
TRBV18,TRBJ1-3,NA,NA,CASSPQGDRGNTIYF,TGTGCCAGCTCACCACAGGGAGACAGGGGAAACACCATATATTTT
TRBV19,TRBJ2-7,NA,TRBD1,CASSTNPFGQANVPGEQYF,TGTGCCAGTAGTACAAACCCCTTCGGACAGGCCAACGTACCTGGAGAGCAGTACTTC
TRBV2,TRBJ2-3,NA,TRBD2,CASSGPLGLAGEHTQYF,TGTGCCAGCAGTGGACCCCTGGGACTAGCGGGAGAACATACGCAGTATTTT
TRBV5-5,TRBJ1-2,NA,NA,CASSRQLFNYGYTF,TGTGCCAGCAGCCGACAGCTTTTTAACTATGGCTACACCTTC
TRBV5-5,TRBJ1-2,once,NA,CASSFPGIGYTF,TGTGCCAGCAGCTTCCCGGGGATTGGCTACACCTTC
TRBV9,TRBJ1-1,NA,NA,CASSAVQGGGDTEAFF,TGTGCCAGCAGCGCAGTACAAGGGGGAGGCGACACTGAAGCTTTCTTT
TRBV5-6,TRBJ1-3,few,TRBD1,CASSFGTGGYGNTIYF,TGTGCCAGCAGCTTTGGGACAGGGGGTTACGGAAACACCATATATTTT
TRBV11-1,TRBJ1-2,NA,NA,CASSYGLRGYTF,TGTGCCAGCAGCTACGGACTACGAGGCTACACCTTC
TRBV29-1,TRBJ1-4,NA,NA,CRRNRSVEEQTNEKLFF,TGCAGAAGAAATAGAAGCGTTGAGGAGCAGACTAATGAAAAACTGTTTTTT
TRBV4-1,TRBJ1-2,NA,TRBD1,CASSDRDSNYGYTF,TGCGCCAGCAGCGACCGGGACAGTAACTATGGCTACACCTTC
TRBV11-3,TRBJ2-2,NA,NA,CASSRRGANTGELFF,TGTGCCAGCAGCAGAAGGGGAGCGAACACCGGGGAGCTGTTTTTT
TRBV7-2,TRBJ2-7,NA,TRBD2,CASSSFPASGNEQYF,TGTGCCAGCAGCTCCTTCCCGGCTAGCGGGAACGAGCAGTACTTC
TRBV15,TRBJ1-1,NA,NA,CATSRGRPEAFF,TGTGCCACCAGCAGGGGTAGACCTGAAGCTTTCTTT
TRBV5-1,TRBJ1-4,NA,NA,CASSLNAGNEKLFF,TGCGCCAGCAGCTTGAATGCGGGGAATGAAAAACTGTTTTTT
TRBV27,TRBJ2-1,NA,TRBD2,CASSPTGTSGKQFF,TGTGCCAGCAGTCCTACCGGGACTAGCGGAAAGCAGTTCTTC
TRBV5-1,TRBJ2-1,NA,TRBD2,CASRPSGVRINEQFF,TGCGCCAGCAGACCCAGCGGGGTTAGGATCAATGAGCAGTTCTTC
TRBV7-2,TRBJ2-5,NA,NA,CASSLFGGQETQYF,TGTGCCAGCAGCTTATTTGGAGGACAAGAGACCCAGTACTTC